This T cell receptor beta chain was captured in a study of blood T cell repertoires in COVID-19. On the study more broadly: In each case, the material was cDNA or gDNA derived from T cells, B-cell-depleted T cells, or PBMCs.

Donors of Cohort 3 who recovered were those that had two negative PCRs, clearance, or symptom resolution. This clone was counted a single time. This table comes from immunoSEQ multiplex PCR, and its TCRdb copy is limited to in-frame clones, with some not included. The table lists about 180,000 clones, less than 90% of them singletons, with around 6.5% in the top ten. In germline, CDR1 is MNHEY, CDR2 SMNVEV (reference sequence). Trimming removed 0 bases from V and 4 bases from J; junction bases left unmatched: 9. The CDR3 loop spans 17 amino acids. The chain has TRBV27 and TRBJ2-5; TRBD2 matches 9 bases. Sequences were obtained from PBMCs or T cells enriched from blood (not recorded which). The sequence was collected from a woman between 45 and 65 years old who had recovered from COVID-19. In nucleotides, the CDR3 is TGTGCCAGCAGTTTATCAAGAGCGGGAGGCTTGCGAGAGACCCAGTACTTC. This codes for CASSLSRAGGLRETQYF.